This TCR beta chain was profiled in a study of blood T cell repertoires in COVID-19. Study at large: In each case, the material was cDNA or gDNA derived from T cells, B-cell-depleted T cells, or PBMCs.

Original data processing: Estimates of nucleated cell counts were drawn from the amplification of reference gene primers. Method: immunoSEQ multiplex PCR; TCRdb's copy keeps in-frame clones and lacks some. V and J calls and clone size are as listed in that table; D and trimming were resolved from the DNA. The repertoire holds some 85,000 clones, with approximately 80% as singletons. Per germline, CDR1 SGHRS and CDR2 YFSETQ. V lost 5 bases, J lost 0 bases, and 11 bases lay in between. The CDR3 covers 14 residues. This clone is a singleton in its sample. What was sequenced was peripheral blood. The receptor's source is a woman aged 80 or older with acute or convalescent COVID-19. The chain couples TRBV5-1 to TRBJ1-1, with D possibly matching TRBD1 (5 bases). In DNA form, the CDR3 reads TGCGCCAGCAGTCCCGACAGTTTGAACACTGAAGCTTTCTTT. Its translation: CASSPDSLNTEAFF.